A selection of T cell receptor beta chains follows, all from one sample in a study of T cells in Graves' hyperthyroidism and ophthalmopathy. TCRdb reanalysed the multiplex PCR reads using MiXCR and keeps one entry per CDR3 protein. The sample carries fewer than 110,000 distinct CDR3 sequences, less than 55% recorded once. Sequencing used blood. Receptors were obtained from a man aged 35 to 55 with Graves' hyperthyroidism. The CDR3 runs from the conserved cysteine through the conserved F or W. Each record gives: CDR3 DNA, CDR3 protein, clone size, D gene, V gene, J gene. D genes are given only for firm matches. Not every row has a clone size; where given, it reads once, few, many or a size class.

TGTGCCACCAGTGATTTTACAGTGAACACTGAAGCTTTCTTT	CATSDFTVNTEAFF	many	.	TRBV24-1	TRBJ1-1
TGCAGTGCTAGGGGGACAGGGGAGACTATGCAGTACTTC	CSARGTGETMQYF	.	TRBD1	TRBV20-1	TRBJ2-7
TGTGCCAGCAGCTTTCTCGGCGGCAATCAGTCCCAGCATTTT	CASSFLGGNQSQHF	.	.	TRBV7-8	TRBJ1-5
TGTGCCAGCAGCGCGACCCCGGGACTACCCTCCTACGAGCAGTACTTC	CASSATPGLPSYEQYF	many	TRBD2	TRBV9	TRBJ2-7
TGTGCCAGCAGTGAAGGGGGGGCCGCCTTTACGAGCAATCAGCCCCAGCATTTT	CASSEGGAAFTSNQPQHF	few	.	TRBV6-1	TRBJ1-5
TGTGCCAGCAGCCTCAGGGACAATCAAGCTTTCTTT	CASSLRDNQAFF	.	.	TRBV7-9	TRBJ1-1
TGTGCCACCTCTACAGGGAAAACCTACAATGAGCAGTTCTTC	CATSTGKTYNEQFF	many	.	TRBV15	TRBJ2-1
TGCGCCAGCAGACCTACAGGGCACCGTAATGAAAAACTGTTTTTT	CASRPTGHRNEKLFF	many	.	TRBV5-1	TRBJ1-4
TGTGCCAACAGGGGGCGAGCTTTCTTT	CANRGRAFF	.	TRBD1	TRBV15	TRBJ1-1
TGTGCCAGCAGCCTTGGACTAGCGGGGGGGTACAATGAGCAGTTCTTC	CASSLGLAGGYNEQFF	few	TRBD2	TRBV7-2	TRBJ2-1
TGTGCCAGCAGCTCGGGACCAGCTAGTAGAAACACCATATATTTT	CASSSGPASRNTIYF	many	.	TRBV7-2	TRBJ1-3
TGTGCCAGCAGCGTGTACCAGGGAGGTGCTTACGAGCAGTACTTC	CASSVYQGGAYEQYF	many	.	TRBV9	TRBJ2-7
TGCGCCAGCAGTGAGTTGCGGGGGAGGGAGCAGTTCTTC	CASSELRGREQFF	once	TRBD2	TRBV10-2	TRBJ2-1
TGTGCCAGCAGCTTAGCGCACAGTATACGGCCTCAAGAGACCCAGTACTTC	CASSLAHSIRPQETQYF	.	.	TRBV7-6	TRBJ2-5
TGTGCCAGCAGCCCCACAGGGGGCGGCACTGAAGCTTTCTTT	CASSPTGGGTEAFF	.	TRBD1	TRBV3-1	TRBJ1-1
TGTGCCAGCAGTTTTTCCTCCAATTCACCCCTCCACTTT	CASSFSSNSPLHF	many	.	TRBV12-3/TRBV12-4	TRBJ1-6
TGTGCCACGAGGGGACTCACAGATACGCAGTATTTT	CATRGLTDTQYF	.	.	TRBV24-1	TRBJ2-3
TGCAGCGTTGTGGGACAGGGTTCGGAGACCCAGTACTTC	CSVVGQGSETQYF	once	TRBD1	TRBV29-1	TRBJ2-5
TGTGCCAGCAGCGCGAACCGGCGGGACCCTTCTGGAAACACCATATATTTT	CASSANRRDPSGNTIYF	many	.	TRBV9	TRBJ1-3
TGCAGCGGGATAGAGCCTAGCGGGATATACGAGCAGTACTTC	CSGIEPSGIYEQYF	.	TRBD2	TRBV29-1	TRBJ2-7
TGTGCCAGCAGCGGACTAGCGGGAGGGACCACAGATACGCAGTATTTT	CASSGLAGGTTDTQYF	many	TRBD2	TRBV2	TRBJ2-3
TGTGCCAGCAGCGAGACTAGCGGGGGGGCGGTCCATGCTACGCAGTATTTT	CASSETSGGAVHATQYF	many	TRBD2	TRBV5-5	TRBJ2-3
TGTGCCACCAGCAGGACCACAGGTGGGGGACTTATTCAGTACTTC	CATSRTTGGGLIQYF	.	.	TRBV15	TRBJ2-4
TGTGCCAGCAGCTTCCTAGCTGGCGAGCAGTACTTC	CASSFLAGEQYF	many	.	TRBV5-5	TRBJ2-7
TGTGCCAGCTCACTAACCCCAGATACGCAGTATTTT	CASSLTPDTQYF	.	.	TRBV18	TRBJ2-3
TGCAGTGCTAGAGCTTCGGCCTCGGGAGAGCAGTACTTC	CSARASASGEQYF	many	.	TRBV20-1	TRBJ2-7
TGTGCCAGCAGCGCCGGACAGGGGGGCAATTCACCCCTCCACTTT	CASSAGQGGNSPLHF	many	TRBD1	TRBV9	TRBJ1-6
TGTGCCAGTAGTAAGGCTAGCGGTGGGGGTTCCGGGGAGCTGTTTTTT	CASSKASGGGSGELFF	.	TRBD2	TRBV19	TRBJ2-2